A selection of T cell receptor beta chains follows, all from one sample in a study of T cell repertoires in cytomegalovirus infection. TCRdb re-called the reads with MiXCR, one entry per CDR3 protein. The sample has roughly 300,000 distinct CDR3 sequences, more than 8% seen once. Sequences were obtained from PBMCs. The receptors originated from a human donor in good health (CMV status not recorded). Some clones in this sample may be carry-over from other donors' samples. Both conserved end residues are part of each CDR3. Fields, in order: V gene, J gene, CDR3 protein.

TRBV20-1	TRBJ2-3	CSARVPLLVDTQYF
TRBV7-2	TRBJ1-2	CASSVDRDLGGYTF
TRBV29-1	TRBJ1-1	CSVGDRLNTEAFF
TRBV29-1	TRBJ1-1	CSATRVLGTEAFF
TRBV28	TRBJ1-5	CASVSSSNQPQHF
TRBV12-3/TRBV12-4	TRBJ1-2	CASAQEYGYTF
TRBV7-9	TRBJ1-1	CASSLRQTQNTEAFF
TRBV6-2/TRBV6-3	TRBJ1-1	CASVGRHTEAFF
TRBV12-3/TRBV12-4	TRBJ2-7	CASSPGGGPSDEQYF
TRBV6-1	TRBJ2-3	CASTERGTDTQYF
TRBV5-1	TRBJ2-1	CASSLDRSYNEQFF
TRBV6-6	TRBJ1-5	CASRGETQPQHF
TRBV28	TRBJ2-1	CASRTVGGRHNEQFF
TRBV5-4	TRBJ2-1	CASSLIAYNEQFF
TRBV11-2	TRBJ2-3	CASSLDHTGTDKQYF
TRBV29-1	TRBJ1-4	CSVRDRDLFF
TRBV27	TRBJ1-2	CASSGRVRGGGYTF
TRBV7-8	TRBJ2-7	CASSFGQGTPYEQYF
TRBV7-8	TRBJ1-4	CASRWDSKEKLFF
TRBV7-9	TRBJ2-2	CASSKKGGGNWTGELFF
TRBV30	TRBJ1-1	CAWSFRGNAFF
TRBV7-3	TRBJ2-5	CASSFRTSARGETQYF
TRBV19	TRBJ2-1	CASSRAGANYNEQFF
TRBV12-3/TRBV12-4	TRBJ2-1	CASSLAPSGVRAEQFF
TRBV27	TRBJ2-3	CASWTGAVDTQYF
TRBV28	TRBJ1-1	CAIRGSGPEAFF
TRBV28	TRBJ2-7	CASSLRSPYEQYF
TRBV10-3	TRBJ1-2	CAIRRTANYGYTF
TRBV11-2	TRBJ2-7	CASSLRADEQYF
TRBV6-2/TRBV6-3	TRBJ1-2	CASTEPTGPNYGYTF
TRBV20-1	TRBJ2-7	CSARDLGRGQYF
TRBV6-5	TRBJ1-1	CASSNVLRGPNTEAFF
TRBV28	TRBJ2-1	CASTGGGPRSYNEQFF
TRBV6-1	TRBJ2-1	CASSGPPDRGSEQFF
TRBV7-2	TRBJ2-5	CASSSTLVETQYF
TRBV27	TRBJ2-1	CASRRPGLADYNEQFF
TRBV19	TRBJ2-2	CASSILKFNTGELFF
TRBV12-3/TRBV12-4	TRBJ2-1	CASSLRRGAYNEQFF
TRBV28	TRBJ2-2	CASSSGVWDTGELFF
TRBV7-3	TRBJ2-1	CASSLTSGTYNEQFF
TRBV7-2	TRBJ2-1	CASSLGPGLAEQFF
TRBV6-2/TRBV6-3	TRBJ2-7	CASSYSLRGQGRYF
TRBV5-4	TRBJ2-3	CASSVNPDVTDTQYF
TRBV11-2	TRBJ2-7	CASSFLPDEQYF
TRBV7-2	TRBJ1-1	CASSPGDRGPGEAFF
TRBV7-8	TRBJ1-2	CASSLGGQGVAGYGYTF
TRBV7-2	TRBJ2-4	CASSLGWAKNIQYF
TRBV12-3/TRBV12-4	TRBJ2-3	CASNEGQTLSTDTQYF
TRBV5-4	TRBJ2-1	CASSLAGLYNEQFF
TRBV12-3/TRBV12-4	TRBJ2-4	CASSLIRGPSPIQYF
TRBV20-1	TRBJ2-5	CSVTPDLRETQYF
TRBV7-9	TRBJ2-7	CASRRTTVQYF
TRBV4-2	TRBJ1-1	CASSPETGVGYTEAFF
TRBV7-9	TRBJ2-3	CASKRGQFTDTQYF